This TCR beta chain was recorded in a study of OX40 agonist ivuxolimab in advanced cancers. General notes on the study: Ivuxolimab was a fully human IgG2 agonistic monoclonal antibody targeting the costimulatory receptor OX40 (CD134). Intravenous ivuxolimab was administered to patients every 2 weeks at six dose levels: 0.01, 0.1, 0.3, 1.5, 3 and 10 mg/kg. Of the approximately 50 patients in dose escalation, approximately 20 had hepatocellular carcinoma, about 15 had melanoma, 9 had renal cell carcinoma and 9 had head and neck cancer. A male proportion of approximately 83% and a mean age of approximately 62 years, ranging from about 23 to 90, were recorded for the dose-escalation cohort. Prior anti-PD-1, anti-PD-L1 or anti-CTLA-4 therapy was permitted, and checkpoint inhibitors had been received by more than 35% of dose-escalation patients. Three dose-escalation patients achieved partial responses, one with hepatocellular carcinoma and two with cutaneous melanoma. Peripheral TCRbeta sequencing was intended to test whether TCR sequence diversity was altered and clonal T-cell expansion was caused by ivuxolimab. The monotherapy dose-escalation portion (N ≈ 57 patients) of the phase I ivuxolimab trial is reported in the paper. The investigation overall reported the following: After ivuxolimab, more expanded clones were found on average in CD8+ T cells than in CD4+ T cells. Low levels of normalized T-cell clonal expansion were also seen in some patients who did not respond. Partial responders in the 0.1-3.0 mg/kg groups had among the lowest normalized peripheral clonal expansion, especially among CD8+ T cells. Antigen specificity was not determined for the clonally expanded peripheral T cells. Clonal expansion of both CD4+ and CD8+ blood T cells was observed from baseline to week 6 at doses 0.1 to 3.0 mg/kg.

Genomic DNA was extracted from sorted cells for sequencing of the TCRbeta CDR3 region. The immunoSEQ Assay was used to sequence the TCRbeta CDR3 regions. TCRdb took this table from immuneACCESS and kept in-frame rearrangements with V and J called. Such tables lack part of the clones; where checked against another copy, unresolved V genes explain under half of the gap, and the rest is unexplained. The sample contains tens of thousands of clones, approximately 89% of them found a single time. Approximately 0.35% of the sample comes from the top ten. The germline V gene gives CDR1 as SGHDN and CDR2 as FVKESK. For this chain, trimming is 5 bases at the V end and 8 bases at the J end, and the number of junction bases without a gene match is 11. The CDR3 has 15 amino acids, counting the end cysteine and phenylalanine. Of all the DNA, just the CDR3 is kept, 45 bases in frame from base 1. This clone was found a few times. Its antigen is currently not known. Base qualities are not at hand, and no much larger clone is one base apart.

The trial excluded patients who had a history of autoimmune disease or were on systemic immunosuppression. Peripheral blood for TCR sequencing was drawn from every dose cohort at baseline, at cycle 4 day 1 and at cycle 7 day 1. The samples were taken from a phase I, first-in-human, multicenter, open-label dose-escalation trial of ivuxolimab. Adults with locally advanced or metastatic melanoma, renal cell carcinoma, hepatocellular carcinoma or head and neck squamous cell carcinoma were enrolled in the trial. CD4+ and CD8+ T cells were sorted separately from peripheral blood before TCR sequencing. The sample in question was CD4+ or CD8+ T cells sorted from blood, obtained in a trial of the OX40 agonist ivuxolimab. The origin of this receptor is an adult with an advanced solid tumor such as melanoma, head and neck, liver or kidney cancer. This chain is built from TRBV14 and TRBJ1-4, with TRBD1 matching 7 junction bases. The CDR3 reads as follows: CASSLKQGTGEKLFF. The nucleotide sequence is TGTGCCAGCAGCTTAAAACAGGGGACGGGGGAAAAACTGTTTTTT. Outside the CDR3, residues come from the reference TRBV14 and TRBJ1-4 proteins, so the full variable domain is: EAGVTQFPSHSVIEKGQTVTLRCDPISGHDNLYWYRRVMGKEIKFLLHFVKESKQDESGMPNNRFLAERTGGTYSTLKVQPAELEDSGVYFCASSLKQGTGEKLFFGSGTQLSVL.